This T cell receptor beta chain comes out of a study of T-cell reconstitution after alpha-beta-depleted transplantation in children. This clonotype has at least ten counts. What it binds is unknown. Study-level points and caveats: Hyperexpanded clones declined; after one year, newly produced T cells mostly supplied diversity. Reports say that about two months after transplant, the alpha-beta T cells came out of several hundred graft clones that had expanded.

V lost 8 bases, J lost 6 bases, and 14 bases lay in between. CDR1 is MDHEN and CDR2 is SYDVKM in the germline V gene. The CDR3 is 12 amino acids. Unique molecular identifiers featured in how the TCRbeta library was prepared. TCRdb re-derived calls from the PCR reads in MiXCR, one entry per CDR3 protein. The data contain hundreds of thousands of distinct CDR3 sequences, about 12% of them singletons. The gene calls are TRBV28 and TRBJ2-7; D may be TRBD1 or TRBD2 (5 bases each). This clonotype originated in a girl aged 2-9 years with congenital amegakaryocytic thrombocytopenia, due to receive a stem cell transplant. The sequenced sample was PBMCs, obtained before TCRalphabeta/CD19-depleted stem cell transplant. The DNA for the CDR3 is TGTGCCAGCGACCGGTTTGGGGGCGAGCAGTACTTC. Translating gives CASDRFGGEQYF.